This entry features one T cell receptor beta chain sequence. This receptor's antigen is unknown. No base qualities exist here, and no much larger clone lies one base off it. Libraries were prepared through the immunoSEQ multiplex PCR assay. The hsTCRB Kit was used according to the manufacturer's protocol to amplify rearranged TCR beta chain sequences. TCRB libraries were sequenced on an Illumina MiSeq. For the original study's pipeline: Demultiplexing, trimming and gene mapping were performed with the kit vendor's proprietary platform. The immuneACCESS repertoire file appears here via TCRdb, limited to in-frame rearrangements. These files lack a portion of the clones; in checked studies, under half of the deficit traces to unresolved V genes, and the cause of the others is not known. D and trimming were read from the DNA, whereas the V and J calls and clone size are those reported in that table. Within this sample are tens of thousands of clones, with around 79% of them counted one time only. The top ten hold approximately 20% of the sample.

This specimen's time point label, interpreted: baseline, week 1 (first vaccination visit). Per the publication, the treatment or condition label means: pre-vaccination baseline after standard-of-care therapy. All donors had newly diagnosed IDH1-mutant astrocytomas of WHO grade 3 or 4 that showed loss of nuclear ATRX. The samples were drawn from NOA16, a multicentre, single-arm, open-label phase I trial in Germany that tested a mutant IDH1 peptide vaccine in humans for the first time. Blood drawn at visit V03 was used as the baseline sample for immunogenicity testing. Genomic DNA for TCRB sequencing was isolated from EDTA blood with the DNeasy Blood and Tissue Kit. From cysteine to phenylalanine, the CDR3 is 14 amino acids long. CDR3 DNA is the only sequence kept; it has 42 bases, read in frame from the first base. The germline V and J ends show losses of 7 bases and 8 bases respectively, and no gene match explains 11 bases of the junction. As encoded in the germline V gene, CDR1 is MDHEN while CDR2 is SYDVKM.

The data derive from a study of a mutant IDH1 vaccine in newly diagnosed glioma (dated by TCRdb to about 2021). Context from the whole study: Of the approximately 30 treated patients, approximately 62% were male and about 40% were female, and the mean age was 40.4 years. Longitudinal TCRB deep sequencing was performed for some 25 treated patients wherever samples were available for exploratory analyses. Peripheral blood samples were drawn at six visits, namely V03 (baseline), V05, V07, V10, V12 and V13. Prior to enrollment, patients had been given standard therapy consisting of radiotherapy alone, temozolomide alone, or radiochemotherapy with temozolomide, with the combination given to most patients.

Results and caveats for the whole study, not just this receptor: The authors noted that analyses of patient blood samples could not be reproduced because of sample limitations. Across multiple MHC alleles, vaccine-induced immune responses were seen in around 93% of patients. Pseudoprogression seemed to be unrelated to changes in the top peripheral T cell clonotypes found by TCRB sequencing. Availability determined which PBMC samples were chosen for TCRB deep sequencing.

The chain is encoded by TRBV28 joined to TRBJ2-1; TRBD2 lines up with 7 middle nucleotides. Sequences were derived from PBMCs, sampled from a glioma patient treated with radiotherapy, temozolomide or both. The receptor was isolated from a man in his thirties or forties with glioma. CDR3 loop: CASKRTRPSDEQFF. At the DNA level, the sequence is TGTGCCAGCAAAAGGACTAGACCATCTGATGAGCAGTTCTTC. The CDR3 plus the reference TRBV28 and TRBJ2-1 genes for the other parts give the full variable domain: DVKVTQSSRYLVKRTGEKVFLECVQDMDHENMFWYRQDPGLGLRLIYFSYDVKMKEKGDIPEGYSVSREKKERFSLILESASTNQTSMYLCASKRTRPSDEQFFGPGTRLTVL.